What follows are 6 T cell receptor beta chains derived from one specimen sequenced in a study of cytomegalovirus exposure and HLA in healthy donors. It was with 60 Vbeta and 13 Jbeta primers that the PCR ran. TCRdb's copy holds only in-frame clones and misses some; the assay was immunoSEQ multiplex PCR. Of about 120,000 clones listed, approximately 8.6% are singletons. Sequencing input: PBMCs. These receptors were taken from a woman in her thirties or forties in good health and CMV-seropositive.

The chain is built from TRBV28 and TRBJ1-1, with 10 nucleotides matching TRBD1. The CDR3 runs to 17 residues. Unmatched junction bases numbered 13, after V lost 4 bases and J lost 5 bases. CDR1 is MDHEN and CDR2 is SYDVKM in the germline V gene. The CDR3 coding sequence is TGTGCCAGCAGTTCTATGACAGGGGGCGGTTTTTCGACTGAAGCTTTCTTT. Encoded protein: CASSSMTGGGFSTEAFF.

In this sample, this clone turned up a few times. Other DNA sequences in this sample translate to the same CDR3. The rearrangement uses TRBV29-1 and TRBJ2-5, with D possibly matching TRBD2 (5 bases). Per the germline V gene, CDR1 is SQVTM and CDR2 is ANQGSEA. The ends were cut back, 6 bases at V and 7 bases at J, with 12 bases in the middle. The CDR3 loop spans 11 amino acids. The CDR3 spells CSVGGSGTQYF. CDR3 DNA sequence: TGCAGCGTAGGAGGTTCTGGGACCCAGTACTTC. Full variable domain (outside the CDR3, taken from reference TRBV29-1 and TRBJ2-5): SAVISQKPSRDICQRGTSLTIQCQVDSQVTMMFWYRQQPGQSLTLIATANQGSEATYESGFVIDKFPISRPNLTFSTLTVSNMSPEDSSIYLCSVGGSGTQYFGPGTRLLVL.

The chain joins TRBV25-1 to TRBJ2-3; 10 nucleotides line up with TRBD1. V lost 5 bases to trimming and J lost 6 bases; unmatched junction nucleotides: 5. In germline, CDR1 is MGHDK, CDR2 SYGVNS. The CDR3 extends over 14 amino acids. In DNA form, the CDR3 reads TGTGCCAGCAGTCGGACAGGGGGATTTGATACGCAGTATTTT. Translating it yields CASSRTGGFDTQYF.

This clone was counted a few times. This sequence joins TRBV27 and TRBJ1-2; the D gene is possibly TRBD1 (5 bases). The V gene lost 4 bases and the J gene lost 7 bases, with 16 bases spanning the gap. Germline V gene lookup returns CDR1 MNHEY and CDR2 SMNVEV (reference sequence). The CDR3 is 14 amino acids. The CDR3, as DNA: TGTGCCAGCAGTTCATTAGGGGTCTTGAGTGGCTACACCTTC. Translating gives CASSSLGVLSGYTF.

V gene TRBV9 combines with J gene TRBJ2-3; 7 nucleotides align to TRBD2. V lost 6 bases to trimming and J lost 4 bases; unmatched junction nucleotides: 5. Germline CDR1 is SGDLS and CDR2 is YYNGEE. The CDR3 extends over 13 amino acids. The CDR3: CASNNGGSDTQYF. CDR3 coding DNA: TGTGCCAGCAATAACGGGGGGTCAGATACGCAGTATTTT. The full variable domain, with the rest looked up from reference TRBV9 and TRBJ2-3, is DSGVTQTPKHLITATGQRVTLRCSPRSGDLSVYWYQQSLDQGLQFLIQYYNGEERAKGNILERFSAQQFPDLHSELNLSSLELGDSALYFCASNNGGSDTQYFGPGTRLTVL.

Note on this clone: Other DNA sequences from this sample encode an identical CDR3 as well. This chain joins TRBV11-2 and TRBJ1-1, with D maybe TRBD1 (6 bases). Germline assignment: CDR1 SGHAT and CDR2 FQNNGV. Trimming pared 5 bases from V and 5 bases from J, leaving 15 bases between. CDR3 length equals 14 residues. The CDR3 loop reads CASSLGQGSTEAFF. The CDR3 DNA reads as TGTGCCAGCAGCCTCGGGCAGGGGTCAACTGAAGCTTTCTTT.